A single sample is the source of the 23 T cell receptor beta chains below, sequenced in a study of T cells in Graves' hyperthyroidism and ophthalmopathy. Amplification targeted TCR beta CDR3 regions from RNA transcripts. The primer set for the first-round RT-PCR of the TCR CDR3 was HTBI. TCRdb independently ran MiXCR on the multiplex PCR reads; one entry per CDR3 protein. The data show hundreds of thousands of distinct CDR3 sequences, with 38% seen just once and 7.5% to 9.5% held by the top ten. The specimen sequenced was blood. These receptors all stem from a man younger than 35 with Graves' hyperthyroidism.

The chain recombines TRBV7-2 with TRBJ1-2; D gene ambiguous. The CDR3 is 16 residues long. Germline V gene data show CDR1 as SGHTA and CDR2 as FQGNSA. V was shortened by 5 bases and J by 4 bases, with 20 bases between the two germline ends. The CDR3 DNA reads TGTGCCAGCAGCCAAGATGTTGTAGGCAGAACCTATGGCTACACCTTC. It encodes CASSQDVVGRTYGYTF.

V is TRBV9 and J is TRBJ2-5, with D unresolved. The V end lost 4 bases, the J end lost 5 bases, and 9 bases lay between the germline ends. CDR1 is SGDLS, CDR2 YYNGEE, per germline. The CDR3 sequence is 12 residues long. The CDR3 DNA is TGTGCCAGCAGCACAGAGATGGAGACCCAGTACTTC. Amino acid sequence: CASSTEMETQYF.

The chain couples TRBV7-8 to TRBJ2-2; D is perhaps TRBD1 or TRBD2 (5 bases each). Trimming left V 6 bases short and J 6 bases short, with 14 bases between. Germline lookup yields CDR1 SGHVS and CDR2 FQNEAQ. The CDR3 contains 14 residues. The CDR3 region is CASRPLGTAGELFF. The CDR3 DNA follows: TGTGCCAGCAGGCCTCTGGGGACGGCCGGGGAGCTGTTTTTT.

In its sample, this clonotype was seen a few times. This sequence joins TRBV5-1 and TRBJ2-2, with TRBD2 identical over 7 bases. With V trimmed by 1 base and J by 4 bases, 1 base remained unmatched. This CDR3 has 14 residues. In germline, CDR1 is SGHRS, CDR2 YFSETQ. The CDR3 DNA is TGCGCCAGCAGCTTGACTAGCGTCACCGGGGAGCTGTTTTTT. Protein: CASSLTSVTGELFF.

The chain joins TRBV20-1 to TRBJ2-2, with 7 bases aligning to TRBD2. The germline gives CDR1 DFQATT, CDR2 SNEGSKA (reference sequence). The length of the CDR3 is 14 residues. Trimming removed 3 bases from V and 8 bases from J; junction bases left unmatched: 9. The DNA for the CDR3 is TGCAGTGCTAGTCGAGGGCCTAGCGGAGGGGAGCTGTTTTTT. Its translation: CSASRGPSGGELFF.

Many counts were recorded for this clonotype. V gene TRBV7-2 combines with J gene TRBJ2-5; unclear D gene. In germline, CDR1 is SGHTA, CDR2 FQGNSA. V was clipped by 4 bases and J by 5 bases, with 11 bases between them. The CDR3 contains 13 residues. The CDR3 sequence is CASSSPNSETQYF. The CDR3 region has the DNA TGTGCCAGCAGCTCCCCCAACTCGGAGACCCAGTACTTC.

The chain has TRBV19 and TRBJ1-1; tentatively, D is TRBD1 (5 bases). Trimming left V 3 bases short and J 4 bases short, with 15 bases between. The CDR3 totals 15 residues. Germline CDR1 is LNHDA and CDR2 is SQIVND (reference sequence). For the CDR3, the DNA is TGTGCCAGTAGTATCTCCGGGGCCAGAAGCACTGAAGCTTTCTTT. As protein: CASSISGARSTEAFF. Looking up the rest from reference TRBV19 and TRBJ1-1 gives the full variable domain: DGGITQSPKYLFRKEGQNVTLSCEQNLNHDAMYWYRQDPGQGLRLIYYSQIVNDFQKGDIAEGYSVSREKKESFPLTVTSAQKNPTAFYLCASSISGARSTEAFFGQGTRLTVV.

V and J are TRBV11-2 and TRBJ2-7; D unresolved. This CDR3 is built from 13 residues. The germline V and J ends were trimmed by 0 bases and 5 bases, with 8 bases remaining between them. The V gene's germline CDR1 is SGHAT and CDR2 FQNNGV. The CDR3 coding sequence is TGTGCCAGCAGCTTAGAGCTTTGGGACGAGCAGTACTTC. Its translation: CASSLELWDEQYF.

This clonotype was observed many times. The gene calls are TRBV7-9 and TRBJ1-4; D call uncertain. Trimming left V 6 bases short and J 3 bases short, with 11 bases between. Germline V lookup: CDR1 SEHNR, CDR2 FQNEAQ (reference sequence). The CDR3 runs to 14 residues. CDR3 bases: TGTGCCAGCAGTAATCCCTCCGCTAATGAAAAACTGTTTTTT. Its protein is CASSNPSANEKLFF.

The sample holds many counts of this clonotype. V usage is TRBV7-6 and J usage is TRBJ2-7; TRBD2 matches 7 bases. This CDR3 contains 13 residues. V was pared by 1 base and J by 7 bases, with 4 bases of the junction left unmatched. CDR1 and CDR2 (germline): SGHVS, FNYEAQ. In DNA, the CDR3 is TGTGCCAGCAGCTTAGGGTCCGGGGGGGAGCAGTACTTC. This sequence encodes CASSLGSGGEQYF.

As to this clonotype: One end of the junction fails to match germline, which may point to a read error. The rearrangement uses TRBV10-3 and TRBJ2-5; TRBD2 matches 8 bases. The germline gives CDR1 ENHRY, CDR2 SYGVKD. The CDR3 covers 15 residues. The CDR3 DNA reads TGTGCCAGCAGTTGGGGCGGGAGGAACCAACAGACCCAGTACTTC. It is translated as CASSWGGRNQQTQYF.

The chain couples TRBV14 to TRBJ1-4; perhaps TRBD1 as D (5 bases). This CDR3 spans 15 amino acids. The V gene's germline CDR1 is SGHDN and CDR2 FVKESK. Between the trimmed V and J ends, which lost 4 bases and 8 bases, there was a span of 17 bases. The CDR3: CASSPAGAGREKLFF. The DNA of the CDR3 is TGTGCCAGCAGCCCGGCCGGGGCGGGGCGGGAAAAACTGTTTTTT. The full variable domain, its missing parts supplied by reference TRBV14 and TRBJ1-4, is EAGVTQFPSHSVIEKGQTVTLRCDPISGHDNLYWYRRVMGKEIKFLLHFVKESKQDESGMPNNRFLAERTGGTYSTLKVQPAELEDSGVYFCASSPAGAGREKLFFGSGTQLSVL.

With regard to this clonotype: It is likely a read error, because the conserved phenylalanine at the end of the CDR3 is missing. V is TRBV2 and J is TRBJ2-5, with a possible D match to TRBD2 (6 bases). The CDR3 spans 15 residues. The germline V gene encodes CDR1 SNHLY and CDR2 FYNNEI. Trimming took off 4 bases at V and 5 bases at J, with 17 bases between the two ends. The CDR3 sequence: CASSGYGGKYETQYL. The CDR3, as DNA: TGTGCCAGCAGTGGTTATGGAGGGAAATATGAGACCCAGTACCTC.

This chain uses TRBV3-1 with TRBJ2-7, with 7 bases that match TRBD2. Germline CDR1 reads LGHDT; CDR2 reads YNNKEL (reference sequence). V shed 0 bases and J 4 bases; nucleotides not matched to a gene: 6. The CDR3 runs 15 residues. As DNA, the CDR3 is TGTGCCAGCAGCCAAGATGGCGGGAGCGTATACGAGCAGTACTTC. This gives the protein CASSQDGGSVYEQYF.

The chain links TRBV7-6 to TRBJ2-7; D gene ambiguous. The CDR3 extends over 14 amino acids. Trimming pared 0 bases from V and 4 bases from J, leaving 10 bases between. Germline lookup yields CDR1 SGHVS and CDR2 FNYEAQ. The CDR3 reads CASSLADEDYEQYF. The CDR3 DNA sequence: TGTGCCAGCAGCTTAGCCGACGAGGATTACGAGCAGTACTTC.

This clonotype was seen a few times. This rearrangement joins TRBV7-2 to TRBJ1-4; maybe TRBD1 (6 bases). V was trimmed by 5 bases and J by 0 bases, leaving 10 bases between them. The CDR3 totals 15 residues. Germline CDR1 SGHTA, CDR2 FQGNSA. The CDR3 loop is CASSPEGATNEKLFF. The CDR3, as DNA: TGTGCCAGCAGCCCCGAGGGGGCAACTAATGAAAAACTGTTTTTT. The full variable domain, in which reference TRBV7-2 and TRBJ1-4 provide the parts outside the CDR3, is GAGVSQSPSNKVTEKGKDVELRCDPISGHTALYWYRQSLGQGLEFLIYFQGNSAPDKSGLPSDRFSAERTGGSVSTLTIQRTQQEDSAVYLCASSPEGATNEKLFFGSGTQLSVL.

This clonotype was detected many times. The chain is built from TRBV7-3 and TRBJ1-6; 9 bases are shared with TRBD1. V dropped 4 bases and J dropped 7; count of bases not matched to a gene: 5. The CDR3 totals 15 residues. The germline V gene encodes CDR1 SGHTA and CDR2 FQGTGA. The CDR3 here is CASSSQGAENSPLHF. The CDR3 DNA follows: TGTGCCAGCAGCTCACAGGGGGCAGAAAATTCACCCCTCCACTTT.

Notes on this clonotype: One junction end does not reproduce the germline sequence, and a read error may be involved. The chain couples TRBV6-5 to TRBJ2-5, with TRBD2 as a possible D gene (6 bases). The CDR3 covers 13 residues. Germline V gene sequence: CDR1 MNHEY, CDR2 SVGAGI. CDR3 DNA sequence: TGTGCCACCAGTTCAGGGCTAGCGGAGACCCAGTACTTC. Amino acids: CATSSGLAETQYF.

This clonotype was picked up many times. The rearrangement links TRBV5-5 to TRBJ1-4; D perhaps matches TRBD1 (5 bases). The germline CDR1 and CDR2 sequences are SGHKS and YYEKEE (reference sequence). V lost 4 bases to trimming and J lost 8 bases, with 18 bases between them. The CDR3 length is 15 residues. The CDR3 reads CASSGTGNGIEKLFF. The CDR3, as DNA: TGTGCCAGCAGCGGGACGGGAAATGGTATCGAAAAACTGTTTTTT.

The genes are TRBV10-3 and TRBJ2-7; TRBD1 agrees at 8 bases. The J call may not be correct, given that the DNA end is closer to TRBJ2-1. Germline lookup yields CDR1 ENHRY and CDR2 SYGVKD. This CDR3 contains 12 residues. CDR3 region: CAIRTTGDEQFF. DNA for the CDR3: TGTGCCATCAGGACGACAGGGGATGAGCAGTTCTTC.

This sequence joins TRBV19 and TRBJ1-1; TRBD1 aligns across 8 bases. J gave up 4 bases and V 5 bases, and 6 bases lay outside the gene matches. The CDR3 runs 14 residues. Germline CDR1 LNHDA, CDR2 SQIVND (reference sequence). The CDR3: CASSSLDRATEAFF. For the CDR3, the DNA is TGTGCCAGTAGTTCCCTGGACAGGGCCACTGAAGCTTTCTTT.

The chain uses TRBV20-1 and TRBJ1-5; tentative D call: TRBD1 (5 bases). V lost 6 bases and J 2 bases, leaving 11 bases between the germline ends. This CDR3 comprises 13 residues. CDR1 DFQATT and CDR2 SNEGSKA come from the germline V gene (reference sequence). The CDR3 loop is CSALGGGNQPQHF. The CDR3 bases are TGCAGTGCCCTGGGGGGGGGCAATCAGCCCCAGCATTTT.

This clonotype has more than one count but fewer than ten. The gene calls are TRBV20-1 and TRBJ2-5, with D perhaps given as TRBD1 or TRBD2 (5 bases each). The ends were cut back, 5 bases at V and 7 bases at J, with 20 bases in the middle. This CDR3 contains 14 residues. CDR1 and CDR2 (germline): DFQATT, SNEGSKA (reference sequence). The CDR3 region has the DNA TGCAGTGCTTTCTCAACGGGGCCTGGAGTGACCCAGTACTTC. Protein: CSAFSTGPGVTQYF.